The present entry profiles one T cell receptor beta chain with its context. What it binds is unknown. This entry comes from a study of cytomegalovirus exposure and HLA in healthy donors. Germline loops: CDR1 SNHLY, CDR2 FYNNEI. V was trimmed by 2 bases and J by 2 bases, leaving 10 bases between them. The CDR3 length is 14 residues. Donors showed nominal health when sampled, although they likely had unrecorded immune exposures. PCR was performed using 60 Vbeta and 13 Jbeta primers. Clones were sequenced by immunoSEQ multiplex PCR, and TCRdb holds only the in-frame ones, with some missing. This repertoire shows about 83,000 clones, about four fifths found once; its top ten account for around 1.9%. Study conclusions and caveats: Among TCR beta chains, those listed as cytomegalovirus-associated numbered under 200. In most subjects, TCR beta sequences reportedly gave accurate predictions of HLA-A and HLA-B alleles.

Specimen: PBMCs. The rearrangement joins TRBV2 to TRBJ2-7; tentatively, D is TRBD2 (6 bases). The receptor was isolated from a woman in her 30s in good health and CMV-seronegative. In DNA form, the CDR3 reads TGTGCCAGCAGTGAACTGGGGGAGGCCTACGAGCAGTACTTC. Amino acid sequence: CASSELGEAYEQYF.